This T cell receptor (beta chain) was recorded in a study of blood T cell repertoires in COVID-19. CDR3 length: 14 amino acids. After removal of 6 bases from V and 4 bases from J, the junction contained 3 bases not matched to a gene. Germline V gives CDR1 LNHDA, CDR2 SQIVND (reference sequence). Sequencing was performed with immunoSEQ multiplex PCR; in TCRdb, only in-frame clones are kept and a portion is missing. Here the sample spans over 200,000 clones, roughly 89% being singletons. Sequences were obtained from PBMCs or T cells enriched from blood (not recorded which). The chain combines TRBV19 with TRBJ2-1; 10 bases agree with TRBD2. The receptor was derived from a woman between 40 and 55 years old who had recovered from COVID-19. DNA for the CDR3: TGTGCCAGTAGGCGAGCGGGAGGGTACAATGAGCAGTTCTTC. Translation: CASRRAGGYNEQFF.